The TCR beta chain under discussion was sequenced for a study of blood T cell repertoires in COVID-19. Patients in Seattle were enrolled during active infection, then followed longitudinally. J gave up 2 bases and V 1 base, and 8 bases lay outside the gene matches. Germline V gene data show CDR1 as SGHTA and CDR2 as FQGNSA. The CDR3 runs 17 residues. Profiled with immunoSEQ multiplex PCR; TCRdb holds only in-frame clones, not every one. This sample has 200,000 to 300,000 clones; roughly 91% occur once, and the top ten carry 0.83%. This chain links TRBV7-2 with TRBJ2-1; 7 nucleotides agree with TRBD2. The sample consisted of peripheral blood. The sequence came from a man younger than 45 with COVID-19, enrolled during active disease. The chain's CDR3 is CASSLEGRGRPYNEQFF. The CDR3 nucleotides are TGTGCCAGCAGCTTAGAGGGGAGGGGTCGGCCCTACAATGAGCAGTTCTTC.